Listed below are T cell receptor beta chains from one sample, sequenced in a study of identical twins. TCRdb re-derived calls from the 5' RACE reads in MiXCR, one entry per CDR3 protein. The table lists under 900,000 distinct CDR3 sequences, about 18% of them singletons. These data also formed part of another study, on T cells expressing NK-cell markers.

The sequenced material came from PBMCs. These receptors were taken from a woman aged 18-29 years in good health. CDR3s include the opening cysteine and the closing phenylalanine or tryptophan. D genes are given only for firm matches. Clone size is not always given. Where it is, it says once, few, many or a class for expanded clones.

j_call v_call clone_size d_call cdr3_nt cdr3_aa
TRBJ2-1 TRBV12-5 . TRBD2 TGTGCTAGTGGTTTGAGGCTAGCGGGAGGGACGGGCAATGAGCAGTTCTTC CASGLRLAGGTGNEQFF
TRBJ2-2 TRBV6-5 few TRBD1 TGTGCCAGCAGTTACTTGGGACAGGGGTCGAATAGCGGGGAGCTGTTTTTT CASSYLGQGSNSGELFF
TRBJ2-1 TRBV6-2/TRBV6-3 . TRBD2 TGTGCCAGCAGCAGCGGGAGGGCGGGGGATGAGCAGTTCTTC CASSSGRAGDEQFF
TRBJ2-3 TRBV6-5 . . TGTGCCAGCAGTTACTCCAGGGACCGATACACAGATACGCAGTATTTT CASSYSRDRYTDTQYF
TRBJ1-4 TRBV5-6 . TRBD1 TGTGCCAGCAGCCAGGACAGGTTCGAGGAAAAACTGTTTTTT CASSQDRFEEKLFF
TRBJ1-2 TRBV6-5 few TRBD1 TGTGCCAGCAGTTACGCGACAGGGGGGTCGGATGGCTACACCTTC CASSYATGGSDGYTF
TRBJ1-2 TRBV10-3 few TRBD1 TGTGCCATCAGTGTACAGGGGTTTGACTATGGCTACACCTTC CAISVQGFDYGYTF
TRBJ2-2 TRBV12-3/TRBV12-4 many . TGTGCCAGCAGTTTAAACGGCGGGGAGCTGTTTTTT CASSLNGGELFF
TRBJ2-2 TRBV12-3/TRBV12-4 . TRBD2 TGTGCCAGCAGTTATAGTTTTCTAGCGGGACTTACCGGGGAGCTGTTTTTT CASSYSFLAGLTGELFF
TRBJ1-2 TRBV12-3/TRBV12-4 few . TGTGCCAGCAGTCCCGCCCCCCCGTATGGCTACACCTTC CASSPAPPYGYTF
TRBJ2-1 TRBV20-1 . . TGCAGTGCTGGACCCCGACAGCGTATCGCCCCTGTCAATGAGCAGTTCTTC CSAGPRQRIAPVNEQFF
TRBJ2-2 TRBV6-4 . . TGTGCCAGCAGTGACTCGGGGAGCCTTAACACCGGGGAGCTGTTTTTT CASSDSGSLNTGELFF
TRBJ1-1 TRBV9 few . TGTGCCAGCAGCGTAGACGGGACATACACTGAAGCTTTCTTT CASSVDGTYTEAFF
TRBJ2-7 TRBV7-8 . . TGTGCCAGCAGCTTAGATCTCCCAGCACGCTACGAGCAGTACTTC CASSLDLPARYEQYF
TRBJ1-1 TRBV6-1 . . TGTGCCAGCAGTAAACAACGACCTCCCGTCGGCACTGAAGCTTTCTTT CASSKQRPPVGTEAFF
TRBJ2-2 TRBV15 many TRBD1 TGTGCCACCAGCGGGACAGCTTACACCGGGGAGCTGTTTTTT CATSGTAYTGELFF
TRBJ2-5 TRBV5-1 . TRBD2 TGCGCCAGCAGCTTGATAGGCGGGAGGCCAGAGACCCAGTACTTC CASSLIGGRPETQYF
TRBJ1-2 TRBV20-1 few . TGCAGTGCTAACACCCTCCGAGGAAGTGGCTACACCTTC CSANTLRGSGYTF
TRBJ2-5 TRBV29-1 . TRBD2 TGCAGCGTTGACGTAGCGGGAGAGACCCAGTACTTC CSVDVAGETQYF
TRBJ2-7 TRBV7-8 few . TGTGCCAGCAGCTCTACTAGGCTCCACGAGCAGTACTTC CASSSTRLHEQYF
TRBJ2-1 TRBV4-3 . TRBD2 TGCGCCAGCAGCCAACAAGTCGGGAGGTCCTACAATGAGCAGTTCTTC CASSQQVGRSYNEQFF
TRBJ1-5 TRBV20-1 . . TGCAGTGCTGCCGGGTCCGATCAGCCCCAGCATTTT CSAAGSDQPQHF
TRBJ1-1 TRBV30 few . TGTGCCTGGAACGAGATGAACACTGAAGCTTTCTTT CAWNEMNTEAFF
TRBJ2-1 TRBV11-1 . TRBD2 TGTGCCAGCAGCTTAGAGTCCGGGTGGCGGGAGGATTACAATGAGCAGTTCTTC CASSLESGWREDYNEQFF
TRBJ2-3 TRBV7-3 many TRBD2 TGTGCCAGCAGCTTTAGCGGGGGGGCAACAGATACGCAGTATTTT CASSFSGGATDTQYF
TRBJ1-2 TRBV18 . TRBD1 TGTGCCAGCTCCCAAATGGACAGGGTCGATGGCTACACCTTC CASSQMDRVDGYTF
TRBJ1-2 TRBV18 . . TGTGCCAGCTCACCACCGTTCCAGACCAACTATGGCTACACCTTC CASSPPFQTNYGYTF
TRBJ1-1 TRBV29-1 many TRBD1 TGCAGCGTTGACACCGGGACAGGGAACACTGAAGCTTTCTTT CSVDTGTGNTEAFF
TRBJ1-1 TRBV20-1 . . TGCAGTGCTCGAGAGACAGGCCTACTCATGAACACTGAAGCTTTCTTT CSARETGLLMNTEAFF
TRBJ2-7 TRBV5-1 many . TGCGCCAGCAGCTTGGACCGGAGTACCACCTACGAGCAGTACTTC CASSLDRSTTYEQYF
TRBJ2-7 TRBV18 . TRBD2 TGTGCCAGCTCACCATCCGGGACTAGCGGGGATATGCAGTACTTC CASSPSGTSGDMQYF
TRBJ2-1 TRBV7-9 few . TGTGCCAGCAGCTTAGGGGTCGGGACGCGTGAGCAGTTCTTC CASSLGVGTREQFF